The 32 T cell receptor beta chains presented below share a single source sample, sequenced in a study of identical twins. TCRdb reprocessed the 5' RACE reads via MiXCR and lists one record per CDR3 protein. The sample has fewer than 250,000 distinct CDR3 sequences, around 10% seen once. Sample: memory (CD45RO+) T cells sorted from blood. Every receptor here comes from a woman in her late teens or twenties in good health.

The chain employs TRBV6-5 and TRBJ1-2; D unclear. Trimming took off 0 bases at V and 2 bases at J, with 19 bases between the two ends. Germline V gives CDR1 MNHEY, CDR2 SVGAGI. The CDR3 extends over 18 amino acids. Written as DNA, the CDR3 is TGTGCCAGCAGTTACTCAGGATCGCGGGGAAGTCGGAACTATGGCTACACCTTC. This gives the protein CASSYSGSRGSRNYGYTF.

The chain uses TRBV5-6 and TRBJ2-7; 9 nucleotides agree with TRBD1. Per germline, CDR1 SGHDT and CDR2 YYEEEE. CDR3 size: 15 residues. V dropped 4 bases and J dropped 3; count of bases not matched to a gene: 8. CDR3 region: CASSIGDRDIYEQYF. In DNA form, the CDR3 reads TGTGCCAGCAGCATTGGGGACAGGGACATCTACGAGCAGTACTTC.

A few counts support this clonotype. The chain employs TRBV6-1 and TRBJ2-1; 8 nucleotides line up with TRBD2. The V and J ends lost 7 bases and 2 bases, in that order; junction bases with no gene match: 1. This CDR3 spans 13 amino acids. Germline V gene data show CDR1 as MNHNS and CDR2 as SASEGT. The CDR3 loop reads CASKRGPYNEQFF. In DNA form, the CDR3 reads TGTGCCAGCAAGCGGGGGCCCTACAATGAGCAGTTCTTC.

This clonotype appeared a few times. In DNA form, the CDR3 reads TGTGCCAGCAGCCCGACGGGGGCGGGTCGGGCTTTCTTT. Amino acid sequence: CASSPTGAGRAFF. The J gene is TRBJ1-1, the V gene TRBV3-1; tentative D call: TRBD1 (6 bases). V shed 4 bases and J shed 11 bases, with 17 bases lying between them. Looked up from germline, CDR1 is LGHDT and CDR2 is YNNKEL (reference sequence). The CDR3 has 13 amino acids.

The chain couples TRBV11-2 to TRBJ2-7; D is uncertain. V lost 1 base and J 7 bases, leaving 11 bases between the germline ends. CDR3 length: 13 amino acids. Germline loops: CDR1 SGHAT, CDR2 FQNNGV. This CDR3 reads CASSLAAIEEQYF. The CDR3 DNA is TGTGCCAGCAGCTTAGCGGCAATCGAGGAGCAGTACTTC.

This clonotype was detected only a few times. The chain uses TRBV18 and TRBJ2-1; 10 bases map to TRBD1. V lost 5 bases, J lost 5 bases, and 6 bases stayed unmatched. This CDR3 region has 15 residues. Germline loops: CDR1 KGHSH, CDR2 LQKENI. DNA of the CDR3: TGTGCCAGCTCATCGACAGGGGGCTTCGACAATGAGCAGTTCTTC. Protein: CASSSTGGFDNEQFF.

The chain has TRBV15 and TRBJ2-6; D unresolved. V gave up 6 bases and J gave up 3 bases, with 15 bases separating them. Per the germline V gene, CDR1 is LNHNV and CDR2 is YYDKDF (reference sequence). The CDR3 runs 16 residues. The CDR3 here is CATRPTERVGANVLTF. In DNA, the CDR3 is TGTGCCACCAGGCCAACCGAAAGGGTTGGGGCCAACGTCCTGACTTTC.

This clonotype was observed a few times. V usage is TRBV19 and J usage is TRBJ2-7, with D hard to call. V was pared by 4 bases and J by 2 bases, with 15 bases between. Germline V CDR1 and CDR2: LNHDA, SQIVND (reference sequence). The length of the CDR3 is 15 residues. The DNA for the CDR3 is TGTGCCAGTAGTACTATTGGACCGGGCCCCTACGAGCAGTACTTC. It specifies CASSTIGPGPYEQYF.

This clonotype showed up many times. V is TRBV20-1 and J is TRBJ2-3; D is uncertain. This CDR3 comprises 12 residues. Germline values: CDR1 DFQATT, CDR2 SNEGSKA (reference sequence). V lost 1 base and J lost 2, with 4 bases in between. CDR3 coding DNA: TGCAGTGCTAGAGTCCACACAGATACGCAGTATTTT. Translating it yields CSARVHTDTQYF.

This clonotype was seen repeatedly, ten times or more. The rearrangement links TRBV10-3 to TRBJ2-1; D uncertain. The V gene's germline CDR1 is ENHRY and CDR2 SYGVKD. V dropped 2 bases and J dropped 9 bases, with 11 bases sitting between them. This CDR3 has 13 residues. The DNA of the CDR3 is TGTGCCATCAGTGAGACGAGATTGGGTGAGCAGTTCTTC. Residues: CAISETRLGEQFF.

This clonotype came up many times. The CDR3: CASSLGDTEAFF. As DNA, the CDR3 is TGTGCCAGCAGCCTCGGGGACACTGAAGCTTTCTTT. V and J are TRBV5-6 and TRBJ1-1, with D unresolved. This CDR3 has 12 residues. V was pared by 4 bases and J by 3 bases, with 7 bases between. CDR1 is SGHDT, CDR2 YYEEEE, per germline.

This clonotype was counted many times. The chain has TRBV12-3 or TRBV12-4 and TRBJ2-3, with TRBD1 matching 8 bases. With V trimmed by 4 bases and J by 7 bases, 7 bases remained unmatched. The CDR3 runs 14 residues. The CDR3 is CASSSQGAINTQYF. CDR3 sequence (DNA): TGTGCCAGCAGTTCGCAGGGGGCCATCAATACGCAGTATTTT.

This clonotype was picked up one time. The gene calls are TRBV21-1 and TRBJ1-1; the table gives TRBD1 as D, unverified against the DNA. TRBV21-1 is given as a pseudogene. This CDR3 contains 16 residues. CDR3 sequence reads: CASSKGPLESKAEAFF. CDR3 bases: TGTGCCAGCAGCAAAGGCCCCCTGGAGTCCAAGGCTGAAGCTTTCTTT.

This clonotype was detected many times. V usage is TRBV12-5 and J usage is TRBJ2-5; TRBD2 matches at 8 bases. CDR3 length: 19 amino acids. Germline V gene data show CDR1 as LGHNT and CDR2 as FRNRAP. The J segment lost 4 bases and the V segment lost 0 bases, leaving 16 bases of the junction unmatched. DNA for the CDR3: TGTGCTAGTGGTTTGGTAGGGGACGGGAGCGGGAGCTTCCGAGAGACCCAGTACTTC. Translating it yields CASGLVGDGSGSFRETQYF.

The genes are TRBV12-3 or TRBV12-4 and TRBJ1-4; TRBD1 matches at 8 bases. This CDR3 is 14 amino acids long. Trimming at V came to 6 bases and at J to 5 bases, leaving 5 bases not matched to a gene. The CDR3 DNA follows: TGTGCCAGCAGAATAGACAGGGGAAATGAAAAACTGTTTTTT. It translates to CASRIDRGNEKLFF.

This clonotype appeared a few times. V and J are TRBV20-1 and TRBJ2-5, with 7 bases matching TRBD1. Germline V gene data show CDR1 as DFQATT and CDR2 as SNEGSKA (reference sequence). The ends lost 2 bases at V and 2 bases at J; junction bases unmatched: 5. The CDR3 is made up of 14 amino acids. CDR3 coding DNA: TGCAGTGCTAGACCATGGGGACAGCAAGAGACCCAGTACTTC. Translation: CSARPWGQQETQYF.

Many counts were recorded for this clonotype. This chain uses TRBV5-1 with TRBJ1-3; D remains ambiguous. This CDR3 is 15 amino acids long. In germline, CDR1 is SGHRS, CDR2 YFSETQ. V was pared by 4 bases and J by 3 bases, with 14 bases between. Written as DNA, the CDR3 is TGCGCCAGCAGCCCCGGGCCCTCAGTTGGAAACACCATATATTTT. Translated: CASSPGPSVGNTIYF.

This rearrangement joins TRBV20-1 to TRBJ2-3, with 8 nucleotides matching TRBD2. The CDR3 runs 17 residues. In germline, CDR1 is DFQATT, CDR2 SNEGSKA (reference sequence). CDR3 sequence reads: CSGCGWESGRITDTQYF. The CDR3 nucleotides are TGCAGCGGCTGCGGCTGGGAAAGCGGGAGAATTACAGATACGCAGTATTTT.

This clonotype was recorded at least ten times. The V call is TRBV7-2, the J call TRBJ1-2; D perhaps matches TRBD1 (5 bases). Trimming shortened V by 2 bases and J by 4 bases, and 5 bases separated the two germline ends. The CDR3 has 12 residues. Germline values: CDR1 SGHTA, CDR2 FQGNSA. The chain's CDR3 is CASSLQGYGYTF. The CDR3 nucleotides read TGTGCCAGCAGCTTACAGGGCTATGGCTACACCTTC.

There are a few counts of this clonotype. The chain recombines TRBV20-1 with TRBJ1-1, with D unresolved. Germline V gene sequence: CDR1 DFQATT, CDR2 SNEGSKA (reference sequence). CDR3 size: 13 residues. V was trimmed by 8 bases and J by 1 base, leaving 14 bases between them. The CDR3 sequence: CSLTGRSNTEAFF. In DNA form, the CDR3 reads TGCAGTTTGACCGGACGATCGAACACTGAAGCTTTCTTT.

The chain is built from TRBV5-1 and TRBJ2-7; 10 bases align to TRBD2. This CDR3 comprises 15 residues. J gave up 2 bases and V 4 bases, and 6 bases lay outside the gene matches. Looked up from germline, CDR1 is SGHRS and CDR2 is YFSETQ. The CDR3: CASSGRTSGTYEQYF. CDR3 sequence (DNA): TGCGCCAGCAGCGGCCGGACTAGCGGTACCTACGAGCAGTACTTC.

The chain joins TRBV28 to TRBJ1-1; no clear D gene. This CDR3 has 13 residues. CDR1 MDHEN and CDR2 SYDVKM come from the germline V gene. V was shortened by 4 bases and J by 1 base, with 7 bases between the two germline ends. CDR3 bases: TGTGCCAGCAGTTGGGTCAAGAACACTGAAGCTTTCTTT. Its translation: CASSWVKNTEAFF.

The gene calls are TRBV3-1 and TRBJ2-1, with 11 bases fitting TRBD2. This CDR3 is built from 15 residues. V was pared by 8 bases and J by 0 bases, with 3 bases of the junction left unmatched. Per the germline V gene, CDR1 is LGHDT and CDR2 is YNNKEL (reference sequence). CDR3 coding DNA: TGTGCCAGCTCAGGGACTAGCGGCTCCTACAATGAGCAGTTCTTC. Amino acids: CASSGTSGSYNEQFF.

This sequence joins TRBV11-2 and TRBJ2-4, with 7 nucleotides matching TRBD1. The ends lost 5 bases at V and 3 bases at J; junction bases unmatched: 7. Germline CDR1 reads SGHAT; CDR2 reads FQNNGV. The length of the CDR3 is 15 residues. In DNA, the CDR3 is TGTGCCAGCAGCGACAACAGGGGTGGCAAAAACATTCAGTACTTC. Encoded protein: CASSDNRGGKNIQYF. Based on the CDR3 plus reference TRBV11-2 and TRBJ2-4, the full variable domain is EAGVAQSPRYKIIEKRQSVAFWCNPISGHATLYWYQQILGQGPKLLIQFQNNGVVDDSQLPKDRFSAERLKGVDSTLKIQPAKLEDSAVYLCASSDNRGGKNIQYFGAGTRLSVL.

This clonotype has at least ten counts. V usage is TRBV12-5 and J usage is TRBJ1-2; D ambiguous. The CDR3 covers 18 residues. Trimming left V 0 bases short and J 5 bases short, with 22 bases between. Germline V gene sequence: CDR1 LGHNT, CDR2 FRNRAP. The CDR3 region has the DNA TGTGCTAGTGGTTTGGTACCCTTGGGAAGCCGCCTTGTTTATGGCTACACCTTC. Translation: CASGLVPLGSRLVYGYTF.

The rearrangement uses TRBV6-1 and TRBJ2-7; tentatively, D is TRBD2 (5 bases). V was trimmed by 2 bases and J by 6 bases, leaving 14 bases between them. The CDR3 totals 14 residues. Germline V gene data show CDR1 as MNHNS and CDR2 as SASEGT. The CDR3 region is CASSETGLAGEQYF. For the CDR3, the DNA is TGTGCCAGCAGTGAAACTGGGCTAGCTGGCGAGCAGTACTTC.

This clonotype was counted a few times. The V gene is TRBV6-6, the J gene TRBJ2-5, with unresolved D. Germline values: CDR1 MNHNY, CDR2 SVGAGI (reference sequence). The CDR3 is made up of 12 amino acids. Trimming cost V 7 bases and J 4 bases, with 10 bases left between them. DNA of the CDR3: TGTGCCAGCACCCCAGGTGGAGAGACCCAGTACTTC. Its translation is CASTPGGETQYF.

This clonotype was found once. The V gene is TRBV6-4, the J gene TRBJ1-2, with unresolved D. CDR1 MRHNA and CDR2 SNTAGT come from the germline V gene. V was shortened by 2 bases and J by 1 base, with 8 bases between the two germline ends. The CDR3 covers 14 residues. CDR3 in DNA: TGTGCCAGCAGTGACGGCGGATTTAACTATGGCTACACCTTC. It specifies CASSDGGFNYGYTF.

This clonotype was observed a handful of times. The chain joins TRBV20-1 to TRBJ2-7; D remains unclear. V was clipped by 5 bases and J by 3 bases, with 11 bases between them. The CDR3 is 12 amino acids. Germline V gene lookup returns CDR1 DFQATT and CDR2 SNEGSKA (reference sequence). The CDR3 bases are TGCAGTGCTGCTCTGACGGTCTACGAGCAGTACTTC. Amino acids: CSAALTVYEQYF.

The V gene is TRBV7-8, the J gene TRBJ1-5, with unresolved D. Germline V lookup: CDR1 SGHVS, CDR2 FQNEAQ. This CDR3 region has 14 residues. V lost 7 bases, J lost 7 bases, and 17 bases lay in between. This CDR3 reads CASTPQGRIQPQHF. The CDR3 bases are TGTGCCAGCACCCCCCAAGGGAGAATACAGCCCCAGCATTTT. Full variable domain (rest looked up from reference TRBV7-8 and TRBJ1-5): GAGVSQSPRYKVAKRGQDVALRCDPISGHVSLFWYQQALGQGPEFLTYFQNEAQLDKSGLPSDRFFAERPEGSVSTLKIQRTQQEDSAVYLCASTPQGRIQPQHFGDGTRLSIL.

V and J are TRBV2 and TRBJ2-3; 9 nucleotides align to TRBD2. The CDR3 totals 15 residues. Germline assignment: CDR1 SNHLY and CDR2 FYNNEI. Germline trimming cut 5 bases from V and 5 bases from J; bases unmatched to any gene: 8. CDR3 nucleotide sequence: TGTGCCAGCAGTCTCGGCGGGGGGGCGATAGATACGCAGTATTTT. Its translation: CASSLGGGAIDTQYF.

At least ten counts were recorded for this clonotype. This chain joins TRBV3-1 and TRBJ1-1; D may be TRBD1 (5 bases). The CDR3 length is 13 residues. Trimming left V 5 bases short and J 5 bases short, with 12 bases between. Germline V CDR1 and CDR2: LGHDT, YNNKEL (reference sequence). The CDR3 DNA sequence: TGTGCCAGCAGCTGGGGACCGCCGACTGAAGCTTTCTTT. Translated: CASSWGPPTEAFF.